This T cell receptor beta chain was retrieved from a study of PD-1 blockade in mismatch repair-deficient tumors (dated by TCRdb to about 2017). The study in broad terms: Between September 2013 and 2016, around 91 consecutive patients with some twelve mismatch repair-deficient cancer types, all previously treated and progressing, were enrolled in the trial. Tumor-associated T cell clones were tracked in the peripheral blood of patients responding to PD-1 blockade by deep sequencing of TCR CDR3 regions.

Libraries were made using the immunoSEQ multiplex PCR assay. The table comes from immuneACCESS by way of TCRdb, which keeps in-frame sequences with V and J called. Part of the clones is missing from these tables; in studies checked, under half for an unresolved V gene and the rest for unknown reasons. The sample has about 35,000 clones on record, around 80% of them singletons. 3% to 4% of the sample belongs to the ten largest clones. In regard to this clone: What antigen it recognizes has not been identified. No base qualities exist here, and no much larger clone lies one base off it.

For each enrolled patient, mismatch repair deficiency was established using either polymerase chain reaction or immunohistochemistry. TCR sequencing was performed for a few patients who responded to pembrolizumab therapy. The phase II trial prospectively evaluated PD-1 blockade with pembrolizumab in advanced mismatch repair-deficient cancers, independent of tissue of origin. Peripheral blood T cell samples were serially collected before and at multiple times after PD-1 blockade was started. Blood sampling times were reported as weeks after the first pembrolizumab dose. The research as a whole found: Tumor-resident clones, often undetectable in blood before treatment, expanded rapidly after pembrolizumab and then contracted, generally before radiologic responses.

CDR1 and CDR2 were assigned from the germline V gene (reference sequence) as MNHEY and SMNVEV. From the cysteine up to the phenylalanine, the CDR3 has a length of 13 residues. Left in the record is the CDR3 DNA by itself, 39 bases read in frame from the first base. V and J are truncated by 2 bases and 5 bases respectively, leaving an intervening sequence of 7 bases. The V gene is TRBV27 and the J gene is TRBJ2-1; a tentative D match to TRBD2 spans 6 bases. This TCR was recovered from an adult with mismatch repair-deficient cancer. Sequenced material: PBMCs, taken roughly 6 weeks after starting pembrolizumab. In nucleotide form, the sequence is TGTGCCAGCAGTTTAGCGGGAAACAATGAGCAGTTCTTC. This gives the protein CASSLAGNNEQFF.